This entry is about one T cell receptor beta chain. Trimming removed 0 bases at V and 5 bases at J, with 8 bases between. CDR3 length: 14 residues. CDR1 SGHAT and CDR2 FQNNGV come from the germline V gene. 60 Vbeta and 13 Jbeta primers were used in PCR. The method was immunoSEQ multiplex PCR; TCRdb's version includes in-frame clones alone and lacks a portion of them. This sample has about 59,000 clones, with roughly 80% found just once. The data were taken from a study of cytomegalovirus exposure and HLA in healthy donors. Sequencing used PBMCs. The chain recombines TRBV11-2 with TRBJ1-5; D gene unclear. The sequence was collected from a human donor in good health. CDR3 DNA sequence: TGTGCCAGCAGCTTAGAACGAACGGATCAGCCCCAGCATTTT. It specifies CASSLERTDQPQHF.